What follows are 8 T cell receptor beta chains derived from one specimen sequenced in a study of Ad26.COV2.S vaccination and SARS-CoV-2 variants. The data were produced by immunoSEQ multiplex PCR, yet TCRdb's version contains in-frame clones alone and is incomplete. This sample carries a few hundred thousand clones, more than 75% of them seen once, and the ten largest clones take less than 4.5%. The treatment here: approximately 18 received Ad26.COV2.S at low or high dose, single or two shots; 5 received placebo; per-sample allocation not given. Sampling was done on day 63 after the first vaccine or placebo injection. The sequencing used peripheral blood, collected in a trial of Ad26.COV2.S vaccine versus placebo. These receptors originate from a person aged 18-65 years who received the Ad26.COV2.S COVID-19 vaccine or a placebo.

Concerning this clone: The identical CDR3 is also encoded by other nucleotide sequences in the sample. This chain connects TRBV9 to TRBJ2-5, with 8 bases aligning to TRBD2. Trimming removed 0 bases from V and 2 bases from J; junction bases left unmatched: 3. Germline V gene data show CDR1 as SGDLS and CDR2 as YYNGEE. The CDR3 sequence is 15 residues long. The chain's CDR3 is CASSVGASGQETQYF. CDR3 nucleotides: TGTGCCAGCAGCGTAGGTGCTAGCGGGCAAGAGACCCAGTACTTC.

Of note for this clone: This CDR3 is also generated by other DNA sequences in the sample. The rearrangement uses TRBV7-2 and TRBJ1-6, with D unclear. V lost 5 bases and J lost 6, with 5 bases in between. The V gene's germline CDR1 is SGHTA and CDR2 FQGNSA. CDR3 length: 12 amino acids. CDR3 region: CASSPSNSPLHF. The CDR3 bases are TGTGCCAGCAGCCCCTCTAATTCACCCCTCCACTTT.

The V and J genes are TRBV29-1 and TRBJ2-6; TRBD1 matches at 12 bases. Germline lookup yields CDR1 SQVTM and CDR2 ANQGSEA. The trim removed 6 bases at V and 0 bases at J, leaving 3 bases unmatched. This CDR3 contains 16 residues. CDR3 sequence reads: CSVGQGAPSGANVLTF. The CDR3 nucleotides read TGCAGCGTGGGACAGGGGGCGCCCTCTGGGGCCAACGTCCTGACTTTC.

This clone was observed a handful of times. This chain uses TRBV28 with TRBJ1-2, with D tentatively TRBD1 (6 bases). The CDR3 covers 13 residues. CDR1 MDHEN and CDR2 SYDVKM come from the germline V gene. V lost 8 bases and J 8 bases, leaving 18 bases between the germline ends. The CDR3 spells CASGTDRSRGYTF. CDR3 DNA: TGTGCCAGCGGAACCGACAGGTCCAGGGGCTACACCTTC.

The chain is built from TRBV3-1 (or the pseudogene TRBV3-2) and TRBJ2-4; D gene ambiguous. V was pared by 1 base and J by 6 bases, with 19 bases between. CDR3 length: 17 amino acids. Looked up from germline, CDR1 is LGHDT and CDR2 is YNNKEL (reference sequence). This CDR3 reads CASSQVVCGQISNIQYF. CDR3 coding DNA: TGTGCCAGCAGCCAAGTCGTGTGTGGTCAGATCTCAAACATTCAGTACTTC.

V gene TRBV18 combines with J gene TRBJ1-5; D gene ambiguous. Trimming cost V 2 bases and J 0 bases, with 17 bases left between them. In germline, CDR1 is KGHSH, CDR2 LQKENI. This CDR3 has 18 residues. CDR3 sequence: CASSPRAQTPYSNQPQHF. CDR3 nucleotide sequence: TGTGCCAGCTCACCAAGGGCTCAGACACCTTATAGCAATCAGCCCCAGCATTTT. Complete variable domain (other parts from reference TRBV18 and TRBJ1-5): NAGVMQNPRHLVRRRGQEARLRCSPMKGHSHVYWYRQLPEEGLKFMVYLQKENIIDESGMPKERFSAEFPKEGPSILRIQQVVRGDSAAYFCASSPRAQTPYSNQPQHFGDGTRLSIL.

The gene calls are TRBV9 and TRBJ2-3; 12 bases fit TRBD2. The CDR3 totals 14 residues. Germline V lookup: CDR1 SGDLS, CDR2 YYNGEE. J lost 5 bases, V lost 5 bases, and 3 bases had no gene match. The CDR3 spells CASSGGLAGDTQYF. The CDR3 DNA reads TGTGCCAGCAGTGGGGGACTAGCGGGAGATACGCAGTATTTT.

This chain connects TRBV19 to TRBJ2-3; no clear D. V gave up 3 bases and J gave up 0 bases, with 7 bases separating them. This CDR3 has 14 amino acids. CDR1 LNHDA and CDR2 SQIVND come from the germline V gene (reference sequence). The chain's CDR3 is CASSMQESTDTQYF. CDR3 bases: TGTGCCAGTAGTATGCAGGAAAGCACAGATACGCAGTATTTT.